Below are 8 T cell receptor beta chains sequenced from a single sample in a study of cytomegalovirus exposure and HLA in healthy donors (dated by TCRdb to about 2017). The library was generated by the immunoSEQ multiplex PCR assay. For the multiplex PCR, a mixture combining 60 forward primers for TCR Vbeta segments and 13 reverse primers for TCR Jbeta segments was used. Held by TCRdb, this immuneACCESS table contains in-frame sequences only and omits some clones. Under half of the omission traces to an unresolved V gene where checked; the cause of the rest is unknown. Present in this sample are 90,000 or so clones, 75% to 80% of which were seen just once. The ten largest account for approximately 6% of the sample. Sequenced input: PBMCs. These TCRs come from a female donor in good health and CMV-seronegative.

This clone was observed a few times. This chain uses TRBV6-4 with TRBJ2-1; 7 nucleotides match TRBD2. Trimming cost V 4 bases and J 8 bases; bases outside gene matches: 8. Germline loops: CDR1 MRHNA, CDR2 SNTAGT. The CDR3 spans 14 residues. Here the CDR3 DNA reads TGTGCCAGCAGTGGGGACGGGAGCGGGGATGAGCAGTTCTTC. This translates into CASSGDGSGDEQFF.

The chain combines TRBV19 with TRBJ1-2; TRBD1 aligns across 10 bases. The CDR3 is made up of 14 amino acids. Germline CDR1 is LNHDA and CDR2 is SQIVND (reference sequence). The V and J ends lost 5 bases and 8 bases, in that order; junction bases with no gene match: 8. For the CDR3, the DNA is TGTGCCAGTAGTTCGCCGGGACAGGGGACCGGCTACACCTTC. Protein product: CASSSPGQGTGYTF. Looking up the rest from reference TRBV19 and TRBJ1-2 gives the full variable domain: DGGITQSPKYLFRKEGQNVTLSCEQNLNHDAMYWYRQDPGQGLRLIYYSQIVNDFQKGDIAEGYSVSREKKESFPLTVTSAQKNPTAFYLCASSSPGQGTGYTFGSGTRLTVV.

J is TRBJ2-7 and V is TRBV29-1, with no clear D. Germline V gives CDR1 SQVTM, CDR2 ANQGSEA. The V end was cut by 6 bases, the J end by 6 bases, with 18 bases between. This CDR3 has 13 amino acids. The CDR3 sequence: CSVYNVLLGEQYF. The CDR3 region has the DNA TGCAGCGTCTATAACGTCCTACTCGGCGAGCAGTACTTC.

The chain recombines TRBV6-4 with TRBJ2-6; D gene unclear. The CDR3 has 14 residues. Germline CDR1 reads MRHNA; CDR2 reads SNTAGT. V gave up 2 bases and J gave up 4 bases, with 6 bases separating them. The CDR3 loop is CASSDPQGANVLTF. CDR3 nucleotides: TGTGCCAGCAGTGACCCACAGGGGGCCAACGTCCTGACTTTC.

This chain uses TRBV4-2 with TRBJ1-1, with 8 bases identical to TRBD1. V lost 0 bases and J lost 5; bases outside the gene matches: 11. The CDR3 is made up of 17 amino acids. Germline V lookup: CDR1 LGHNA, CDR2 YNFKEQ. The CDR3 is CASSQDPGQGGRTEAFF. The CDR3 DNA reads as TGTGCCAGCAGCCAAGATCCCGGACAGGGTGGTAGGACTGAAGCTTTCTTT.

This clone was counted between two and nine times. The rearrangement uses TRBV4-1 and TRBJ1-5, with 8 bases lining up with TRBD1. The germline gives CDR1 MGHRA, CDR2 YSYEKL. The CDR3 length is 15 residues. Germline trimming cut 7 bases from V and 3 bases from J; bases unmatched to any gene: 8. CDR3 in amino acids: CASTPGQDFNQPQHF. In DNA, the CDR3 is TGCGCCAGCACCCCGGGACAGGACTTCAATCAGCCCCAGCATTTT.

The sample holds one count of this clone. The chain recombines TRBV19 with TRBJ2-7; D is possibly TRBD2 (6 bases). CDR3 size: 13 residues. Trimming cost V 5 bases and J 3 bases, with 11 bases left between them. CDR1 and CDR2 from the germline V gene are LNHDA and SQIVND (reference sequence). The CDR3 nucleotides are TGTGCCAGTAGTCCCGGGAGCTACTACGAGCAGTACTTC. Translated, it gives CASSPGSYYEQYF.

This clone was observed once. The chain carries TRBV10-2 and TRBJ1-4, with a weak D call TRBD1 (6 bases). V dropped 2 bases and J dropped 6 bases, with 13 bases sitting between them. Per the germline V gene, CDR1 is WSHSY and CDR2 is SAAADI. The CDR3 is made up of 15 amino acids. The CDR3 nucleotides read TGCGCCAGCAGTGAGAGGGGCAGGGGAGATGAAAAACTGTTTTTT. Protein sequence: CASSERGRGDEKLFF.